These 22 T cell receptor beta chains came from one sample sequenced in a study of shared clonotypes between healthy human individuals. The assay was immunoSEQ multiplex PCR, and TCRdb's table has in-frame clones only and misses some. The sample has 450,000 to 500,000 clones, roughly 80% seen once. The sample taken for sequencing was PBMCs. The receptors shown here come from a woman between 40 and 55 years old in good health. Some clones in this sample may be carry-over from other donors' samples.

This sequence joins TRBV10-1 and TRBJ2-7; 9 bases align to TRBD1. In germline, CDR1 is WNHNN, CDR2 SYGVQD (reference sequence). The CDR3 sequence is 13 residues long. Trimming at V came to 6 bases and at J to 5 bases, leaving 5 bases not matched to a gene. The CDR3 is CASSRDRVDEQYF. The CDR3 DNA sequence: TGCGCCAGCAGCCGGGACAGGGTCGACGAGCAGTACTTC.

Of note for this clone: Just one base apart from a much larger clone, this may be a read error. Other DNA sequences within the sample encode an identical CDR3. The chain joins TRBV27 to TRBJ2-7; 10 bases are a match to TRBD2. The ends lost 6 bases at V and 7 bases at J; junction bases unmatched: 9. The germline gives CDR1 MNHEY, CDR2 SMNVEV (reference sequence). This CDR3 has 14 amino acids. CDR3 amino acids: CASRKAGGPGEQYF. The CDR3 coding sequence is TGTGCCAGCAGGAAAGCGGGGGGGCCGGGGGAGCAGTACTTC.

The V and J genes are TRBV5-1 and TRBJ2-3; possibly TRBD2 for D (6 bases). The CDR3 totals 16 residues. Germline CDR1 is SGHRS and CDR2 is YFSETQ. The V and J ends lost 0 bases and 0 bases respectively, with 11 bases between them. The CDR3 bases are TGCGCCAGCAGCTTGGCTAGCGCCGCTAGCACAGATACGCAGTATTTT. Protein sequence: CASSLASAASTDTQYF. The complete variable domain, with remaining parts taken from reference TRBV5-1 and TRBJ2-3, reads KAGVTQTPRYLIKTRGQQVTLSCSPISGHRSVSWYQQTPGQGLQFLFEYFSETQRNKGNFPGRFSGRQFSNSRSEMNVSTLELGDSALYLCASSLASAASTDTQYFGPGTRLTVL.

The chain's CDR3 is CASSPRRMGSNQPQHF. The DNA for the CDR3 is TGTGCCAGCTCACCACGGAGGATGGGGAGCAATCAGCCCCAGCATTTT. The rearrangement joins TRBV18 to TRBJ1-5; D is unresolved. The V end lost 1 base, the J end lost 1 base, and 11 bases lay between the germline ends. CDR1 and CDR2 (germline): KGHSH, LQKENI. CDR3 size: 16 residues.

Comment on this clone: This may arise from a read error, as a much more abundant clone is one base away. This CDR3 is also generated by other DNA sequences in the sample. CDR3 nucleotide sequence: TGTGCCAGCAGCGTATCAGGGGGCACTGAAGCTTTCTTT. This codes for CASSVSGGTEAFF. J is TRBJ1-1 and V is TRBV9; 7 bases are shared with TRBD1. Losses at the gene ends were 1 base for V and 4 bases for J; bases not matched to a gene: 1. CDR1 is SGDLS, CDR2 YYNGEE, per germline. CDR3 length equals 13 residues.

Worth noting for this clone: This likely traces to a read error, being one base from a far larger clone. Since the CDR3 does not end with the conserved phenylalanine or tryptophan, this likely comes from a read error. This chain joins TRBV6-5 and TRBJ1-1, with TRBD1 as a possible D gene (6 bases). This CDR3 has 14 residues. Looked up from germline, CDR1 is MNHEY and CDR2 is SVGAGI. V was cut by 7 bases and J by 5 bases, with 17 bases left in between. CDR3 in amino acids: CASTSRGTATEAFL. CDR3 coding DNA: TGTGCCAGCACCTCGAGGGGGACGGCGACTGAAGCTTTCCTT.

On this clone: A far more abundant clone sits one base away, making this likely a read error. The chain couples TRBV19 to TRBJ1-4, with D unresolved. This CDR3 contains 13 residues. Germline V CDR1 and CDR2: LNHDA, SQIVND (reference sequence). The CDR3 bases are TGTGCCAGTAGTATAGATCATAGCGAAAAACCGTTTTTT. It specifies CASSIDHSEKPFF. The whole variable domain, remainder taken from reference TRBV19 and TRBJ1-4, is DGGITQSPKYLFRKEGQNVTLSCEQNLNHDAMYWYRQDPGQGLRLIYYSQIVNDFQKGDIAEGYSVSREKKESFPLTVTSAQKNPTAFYLCASSIDHSEKPFFGSGTQLSVL.

The chain couples TRBV7-2 to TRBJ1-3; no clear D gene. Trimming stripped 3 bases from V and 0 bases from J, with 12 bases between. CDR1 is SGHTA and CDR2 is FQGNSA in the germline V gene. CDR3 length: 16 amino acids. The CDR3 DNA reads TGTGCCAGCAGCTTGATGCCTCCCGACTCTGGAAACACCATATATTTT. It translates to CASSLMPPDSGNTIYF.

This chain joins TRBV14 and TRBJ2-1; 7 bases are a match to TRBD2. Trimming cost V 0 bases and J 4 bases; bases outside gene matches: 3. The germline V gene encodes CDR1 SGHDN and CDR2 FVKESK. The CDR3 totals 15 residues. CDR3 nucleotide sequence: TGTGCCAGCAGCCAAGATGGGACTATGTACAATGAGCAGTTCTTC. Encoded protein: CASSQDGTMYNEQFF.

This clone was found many times. This chain links TRBV6-4 with TRBJ2-1; no clear D gene. Germline V CDR1 and CDR2: MRHNA, SNTAGT. The V gene lost 8 bases and the J gene lost 9 bases, with 17 bases spanning the gap. The CDR3 contains 13 residues. CDR3: CASGPTVVGEQFF. The CDR3 bases are TGTGCCAGCGGGCCTACGGTAGTAGGTGAGCAGTTCTTC.

Regarding this clone: Its ends do not fully match the called genes, so a read error is possible. V usage is TRBV6-5 and J usage is TRBJ2-3; TRBD1 matches at 8 bases. The CDR3 is 14 residues long. The germline V gene encodes CDR1 MNHEY and CDR2 SVGAGI. CDR3 amino acids: CASSDSTGADTQYF. DNA of the CDR3: TGTGCCAGCAGTGACTCGACAGGGGCAGATACGCAGTATTTT.

For this clone: Given a far larger clone just one base away, this is likely a sequencing read error. V gene TRBV5-4 combines with J gene TRBJ1-2, with 7 bases aligning to TRBD1. Germline CDR1 SGHNT, CDR2 YYREEE (reference sequence). The CDR3 is 15 amino acids. The CDR3 bases are TGTGCCAGCAGCCTCGGGGACAGAGCTAACTATTGCTACACCTTC. This translates into CASSLGDRANYCYTF.

This clone has more than one count but fewer than ten. This chain joins TRBV27 and TRBJ2-7, with D perhaps TRBD1 (5 bases). Trimming shortened V by 3 bases and J by 6 bases, and 9 bases separated the two germline ends. CDR1 and CDR2 from the germline V gene are MNHEY and SMNVEV (reference sequence). This CDR3 comprises 12 residues. CDR3 DNA: TGTGCCAGCAGTTTGATAAGGGGCGAGCAGTACTTC. Translated, it gives CASSLIRGEQYF.

In DNA, the CDR3 is TGCGCCAGCAGCCCCGACAGGGCGAACTACGAGCAGTACTTC. This gives the protein CASSPDRANYEQYF. V usage is TRBV5-1 and J usage is TRBJ2-7; 7 nucleotides agree with TRBD1. CDR3 length: 14 amino acids. Germline V gives CDR1 SGHRS, CDR2 YFSETQ. Trimming removed 4 bases from V and 3 bases from J; junction bases left unmatched: 7.

J is TRBJ2-1 and V is TRBV9; 13 bases agree with TRBD2. Germline CDR1 SGDLS, CDR2 YYNGEE. After removal of 3 bases from V and 6 bases from J, the junction contained 3 bases not matched to a gene. This CDR3 is built from 15 residues. The CDR3 protein is CASSAGLAGANEQFF. The CDR3 coding sequence is TGTGCCAGCAGCGCAGGACTAGCGGGAGCCAATGAGCAGTTCTTC.

Regarding this clone: A read error is likely here: a far larger clone is one base away. V usage is TRBV5-1 and J usage is TRBJ1-3; D remains ambiguous. CDR3 length: 13 residues. Germline CDR1 is SGHRS and CDR2 is YFSETQ. This CDR3 is CDSSQDSGNTIYF. Written as DNA, the CDR3 is TGCGACAGCAGCCAGGATTCTGGAAACACCATATATTTT.

As for this clone: One base separates it from a far larger clone, so it is likely a read error. The V gene is TRBV7-9, the J gene TRBJ2-2; the D gene is possibly TRBD1 (6 bases). The germline gives CDR1 SEHNR, CDR2 FQNEAQ (reference sequence). This CDR3 has 16 amino acids. The V and J ends lost 4 bases and 4 bases respectively, with 16 bases between them. The CDR3 region has the DNA TGTGCCAGCAGCTCCTACAGGGACCAGAGCACCGGGGAGCTGTTTTTT. Its translation is CASSSYRDQSTGELFF.

V is TRBV28 and J is TRBJ1-2; D possibly corresponds to TRBD1 (5 bases). The germline gives CDR1 MDHEN, CDR2 SYDVKM. The CDR3 spans 14 residues. With 7 bases removed from V and 3 bases from J, the gap between germline ends came to 15 bases. The CDR3 reads CASTRGAIHYGYTF. Here the CDR3 DNA reads TGTGCCAGCACCCGCGGGGCGATTCACTATGGCTACACCTTC.

This clone was observed a single time. The chain recombines TRBV10-1 with TRBJ2-2, with D uncertain. The length of the CDR3 is 15 residues. From germline, CDR1 is WNHNN and CDR2 SYGVQD (reference sequence). V dropped 2 bases and J dropped 2 bases, with 9 bases sitting between them. The CDR3 region is CASSEELLNTGELFF. Here the CDR3 DNA reads TGCGCCAGCAGTGAGGAGCTGCTTAACACCGGGGAGCTGTTTTTT.

The gene calls are TRBV19 and TRBJ1-2; the D gene is possibly TRBD1 (5 bases). Germline V gene lookup returns CDR1 LNHDA and CDR2 SQIVND (reference sequence). The V end was cut by 9 bases, the J end by 6 bases, with 17 bases between. This CDR3 has 13 amino acids. The CDR3 reads CASNRKGFHGYTF. CDR3 coding DNA: TGTGCCAGCAACCGGAAGGGGTTCCATGGCTACACCTTC.

Note on this clone: A far larger clone lies a single base away; this is likely a read error. Different DNA sequences within this sample yield the same CDR3. This sequence joins TRBV18 and TRBJ2-5; TRBD1 or TRBD2 may be the D gene (5 bases each). With the DNA end fitting TRBJ2-7 better, the J assignment may be wrong. Germline CDR1 KGHSH, CDR2 LQKENI. This CDR3 region has 15 residues. In DNA form, the CDR3 reads TGTGCCAGCTCACCACGACCGCAGGGAGACTACGAGCAGTACTTC. Protein sequence: CASSPRPQGDYEQYF.

There are a few counts of this clone. This sequence joins TRBV6-5 and TRBJ2-5, with 8 bases matching TRBD2. The V gene end was trimmed by 6 bases and the J gene end by 2 bases; junction bases not matched to a gene: 5. Looked up from germline, CDR1 is MNHEY and CDR2 is SVGAGI. CDR3 length: 14 residues. For the CDR3, the DNA is TGTGCCAGCAGATCACTAGCGGTACAAGAGACCCAGTACTTC. Amino acids: CASRSLAVQETQYF.